The rows below give T cell receptor beta chains drawn from one sample of a study of STAT5B mutations in CD4+ large granular lymphocyte leukemia. The data were produced by immunoSEQ multiplex PCR, yet TCRdb's version contains in-frame clones alone and is incomplete. The table shows 30,000 to 40,000 clones, with approximately 85% occurring only once. The sequencing input was CD4+ T cells from blood buffy coats. These receptors came from a human donor in good health. The CDR3 runs from the conserved cysteine through the conserved F or W. Each record gives: D gene, J gene, clone size, V gene, CDR3 DNA, CDR3 protein. D genes are given only for firm matches. Where a row states a size, it is once, few, many or the class of an expanded clone; other rows omit it.

>TRBD1|TRBJ1-2|.|TRBV10-1
TGCGCCAGCAGTCCGGACAGGGGGCAGCTTGGCTACACCTTC
CASSPDRGQLGYTF
>TRBD2|TRBJ2-5|.|TRBV6-1
TGTGCCGGCGGGGGGGGCCTACTGGGGACCCAGTACTTC
CAGGGGLLGTQYF
>TRBD1|TRBJ1-1|.|TRBV5-1
TGCGCCAGCAGCTTGGCCTTGGGACAGGGGGACACTGAAGCTTTCTTT
CASSLALGQGDTEAFF
>.|TRBJ1-5|.|TRBV5-4
TGTGCCAGCAGCTCTGGAGGGGCGAGCAATCAGCCCCAGCATTTT
CASSSGGASNQPQHF
>.|TRBJ2-5|.|TRBV29-1
TGCAGCGTTGTCGGGGGATTCCAAGAGACCCAGTACTTC
CSVVGGFQETQYF
>.|TRBJ2-7|.|TRBV30
TGTGCCTGGAGTCAGGGGTACTCCTACGAGCAGTACTTC
CAWSQGYSYEQYF
>TRBD2|TRBJ2-5|.|TRBV5-1
TGCGCCAGCAGCTTGGGACTAGCGAGAGGGGAGACCCAGTACTTC
CASSLGLARGETQYF
>.|TRBJ1-3|.|TRBV5-6
TGTGCCAGCAGCCCACGGGGTGCTGGAAACACCATATATTTT
CASSPRGAGNTIYF
>.|TRBJ1-2|.|TRBV30
TGCGGGGGAGGGGTTAGCTATGGCTACACCTTC
CGGGVSYGYTF
>TRBD1|TRBJ1-2|.|TRBV11-2
TGTGCCAGCAGCTCTGGGGACAGGACTAACTATGGCTACACCTTC
CASSSGDRTNYGYTF
>TRBD1|TRBJ1-2|.|TRBV6-5
TGTGCCAGCAGTTACGCGGGGCAGGGGGCTTTTGGCTACACCTTC
CASSYAGQGAFGYTF
>TRBD1|TRBJ1-1|.|TRBV5-1
TGCGCCAGCGGGACAGGGGGATGGAACACTGAAGCTTTCTTT
CASGTGGWNTEAFF
>TRBD2|TRBJ2-5|.|TRBV6-1
TGTGCCAGCAGTGAACCCCTAGCGGGGTCCTTCGAGACCCAGTACTTC
CASSEPLAGSFETQYF
>TRBD2|TRBJ2-1|.|TRBV7-3
TGTGCCAGCAGCCTGGGACTAGCGGGAGGGAGCTCCTACAATGAGCAGTTCTTC
CASSLGLAGGSSYNEQFF
>.|TRBJ1-4|.|TRBV27
TGTGCCAGCAGTCGAGCCGGGTTTAATGAAAAACTGTTTTTT
CASSRAGFNEKLFF
>.|TRBJ1-1|few|TRBV18
TGTGCCAGCTCGCCAACACAGACCACAGCGAACACTGAAGCTTTCTTT
CASSPTQTTANTEAFF
>.|TRBJ2-7|.|TRBV6-6
TGTGCCAGCAGTCCGGGTTACTACGAGCAGTACTTC
CASSPGYYEQYF
>.|TRBJ2-7|.|TRBV15
TGTGCCACCAGCAGAGATAGAACAGCCCCCTACGAGCAGTACTTC
CATSRDRTAPYEQYF
>TRBD1|TRBJ1-2|.|TRBV5-4
TGTGCCAGCAGTCCGGGACAGGCCACCGCTAACTATGGCTACACCTTC
CASSPGQATANYGYTF
>.|TRBJ1-2|once|TRBV7-2
TGTGCCAGCAGCTTAGCCCCAGGGTATGGCTATGGCTACACCTTC
CASSLAPGYGYGYTF
>.|TRBJ1-4|.|TRBV6-1
TGTGCCAGCAGTCGAAACAGGGCCACGGGGGAAAAACTGTTTTTT
CASSRNRATGEKLFF
>.|TRBJ1-3|.|TRBV11-3
TGTGCCAGCAGCTTCAGGAACACCATATATTTT
CASSFRNTIYF
>.|TRBJ2-7|once|TRBV5-4
TGTGCCAGCAGCTTGGGGGGGGCACAGGGCGATACCTACGAGCAGTACTTC
CASSLGGAQGDTYEQYF
>TRBD1|TRBJ1-5|few|TRBV2
TGTGCCAGCAGCTCCGGGACAGGGGATAGCAATCAGCCCCAGCATTTT
CASSSGTGDSNQPQHF
>.|TRBJ1-5|.|TRBV15
TGTGCCACCAGCAGAGAAAGGTACAATCAGCCCCAGCATTTT
CATSRERYNQPQHF
>.|TRBJ2-4|.|TRBV28
TGTGCCAGCAGCCCGAGAGGGAACATTCAGTACTTC
CASSPRGNIQYF
>TRBD1|TRBJ2-7|.|TRBV19
TGTGCCAGTAGTATATTGGGAGGTCGGCAGGGGGCGGGAGAGCAGTACTTC
CASSILGGRQGAGEQYF
>TRBD1|TRBJ1-1|.|TRBV30
TGTGCCTGGGTACAGGGGTACACTGAAGCTTTCTTT
CAWVQGYTEAFF